Each of the 19 T cell receptor beta chains below was sequenced from the same sample in a study of T cell responses to AZD1222 COVID-19 vaccine. Produced via immunoSEQ multiplex PCR; TCRdb's table is partial and in-frame only. The repertoire holds 110,000 or so clones, over 75% seen once, with approximately 8.5% in the top ten. The sequencing here drew on peripheral blood, taken on day 0 of AZD1222 vaccination. The receptors were gathered from an adult in good health.

This chain connects TRBV3-1 (or the pseudogene TRBV3-2) to TRBJ2-3, with 10 nucleotides matching TRBD2. Germline values: CDR1 LGHDT, CDR2 YNNKEL (reference sequence). The CDR3 contains 17 residues. Trimming cost V 0 bases and J 6 bases; bases outside gene matches: 9. Here the CDR3 reads CASSQDGQAGGLDTQYF. DNA for the CDR3: TGTGCCAGCAGCCAAGATGGCCAAGCGGGAGGGCTTGATACGCAGTATTTT.

In its sample, this clone was seen a few times. Distinct nucleotide sequences in the sample also encode this CDR3. The CDR3 region is CASSGTGGNQPQHF. The CDR3 nucleotides are TGTGCCAGTAGTGGGACAGGGGGTAATCAGCCCCAGCATTTT. The chain carries TRBV19 and TRBJ1-5, with TRBD1 matching over 11 bases. This CDR3 has 14 amino acids. The germline V gene has CDR1 LNHDA and CDR2 SQIVND (reference sequence). The V and J ends lost 5 bases and 4 bases, in that order; junction bases with no gene match: 1. The full variable domain, rest sourced from reference TRBV19 and TRBJ1-5, is DGGITQSPKYLFRKEGQNVTLSCEQNLNHDAMYWYRQDPGQGLRLIYYSQIVNDFQKGDIAEGYSVSREKKESFPLTVTSAQKNPTAFYLCASSGTGGNQPQHFGDGTRLSIL.

The rearrangement uses TRBV5-4 and TRBJ1-3, with D hard to call. Trimming took 1 base from V and 3 from J, leaving 5 bases between them. This CDR3 spans 13 amino acids. Germline CDR1 reads SGHNT; CDR2 reads YYREEE (reference sequence). CDR3: CASSLTGGNTIYF. In DNA form, the CDR3 reads TGTGCCAGCAGCTTGACGGGTGGAAACACCATATATTTT.

The chain combines TRBV11-3 with TRBJ1-1; D call uncertain. The V and J ends lost 3 bases and 1 base respectively, with 9 bases between them. The CDR3 contains 14 residues. Germline loops: CDR1 SGHNT, CDR2 YENEEA. The DNA of the CDR3 is TGTGCCAGCAGCTTCGGACGGAAGAACACTGAAGCTTTCTTT. Translated: CASSFGRKNTEAFF.

The chain uses TRBV21-1 and TRBJ1-1. TRBV21-1 is deemed a pseudogene. The CDR3 extends over 14 amino acids. For the CDR3, the DNA is TGTGCCAGCAGCAAAGAGAGGGGAAACACTGAAGCTTTCTTT. It is translated as CASSKERGNTEAFF.

The genes are TRBV18 and TRBJ1-1, with D uncertain. Germline V gives CDR1 KGHSH, CDR2 LQKENI. Trimming removed 2 bases from V and 7 bases from J, with 11 bases in between. This CDR3 has 13 amino acids. CDR3 region: CASSPYQEDEAFF. CDR3 DNA: TGTGCCAGCTCACCATATCAGGAGGATGAAGCTTTCTTT.

The chain uses TRBV6-5 and TRBJ2-7; 8 positions agree with TRBD1. The J segment lost 8 bases and the V segment lost 6 bases, leaving 12 bases of the junction unmatched. Germline V gene data show CDR1 as MNHEY and CDR2 as SVGAGI. The CDR3 is made up of 14 amino acids. CDR3 in DNA: TGTGCCAGCAGGCCCGGGACAGGAGGGTTTCAGCAGTACTTC. This gives the protein CASRPGTGGFQQYF.

The rearrangement links TRBV30 to TRBJ2-1, with 11 positions matching TRBD2. CDR1 is GTSNPN, CDR2 SVGIG, per germline (reference sequence). V dropped 3 bases and J dropped 10; count of bases not matched to a gene: 5. CDR3 length equals 13 residues. CDR3 bases: TGTGCCTGGAGCCTACTAGCGGGAGTGGAGCAGTTCTTC. This gives the protein CAWSLLAGVEQFF. The full variable domain, with the rest looked up from reference TRBV30 and TRBJ2-1, is SQTIHQWPATLVQPVGSPLSLECTVEGTSNPNLYWYRQAAGRGLQLLFYSVGIGQISSEVPQNLSASRPQDRQFILSSKKLLLSDSGFYLCAWSLLAGVEQFFGPGTRLTVL.

The chain recombines TRBV14 with TRBJ1-2; maybe TRBD1 (6 bases). The germline CDR1 and CDR2 sequences are SGHDN and FVKESK. The CDR3 contains 15 residues. V was shortened by 1 base and J by 8 bases, with 17 bases between the two germline ends. The CDR3 protein is CASSQGQGLRGGYTF. CDR3 in DNA: TGTGCCAGCAGCCAAGGGCAGGGGCTTAGGGGCGGCTACACCTTC.

The CDR3 bases are TGTGCCAGCAGCCAAGATCTACGGGGTGTGGGGAATGAGCAGTTCTTC. Residues: CASSQDLRGVGNEQFF. The chain has TRBV4-2 and TRBJ2-1; a weak D match, TRBD2 (5 bases). The ends were cut back, 0 bases at V and 7 bases at J, with 16 bases in the middle. CDR1 is LGHNA and CDR2 is YNFKEQ in the germline V gene. This CDR3 comprises 16 residues.

The V and J genes are TRBV6-5 and TRBJ1-5; 9 nucleotides line up with TRBD1. Germline CDR1 reads MNHEY; CDR2 reads SVGAGI. J gave up 1 base and V 8 bases, and 3 bases lay outside the gene matches. The CDR3 is 14 amino acids. CDR3 DNA sequence: TGTGCCAGCTTCGGGACAGGGAGCAATCAGCCCCAGCATTTT. Protein product: CASFGTGSNQPQHF.

Only a few counts were recorded for this clone. The rearrangement links TRBV7-2 to TRBJ1-5; D remains unclear. Trimming left V 5 bases short and J 7 bases short, with 15 bases between. Germline CDR1 is SGHTA and CDR2 is FQGNSA. The CDR3 runs 14 residues. The CDR3 loop reads CASSQGITGQPQHF. The DNA of the CDR3 is TGTGCCAGCAGCCAAGGGATTACGGGACAGCCCCAGCATTTT.

J is TRBJ2-3 and V is TRBV13; no reliable D call. The V gene lost 1 base and the J gene lost 0 bases, with 8 bases spanning the gap. The germline gives CDR1 PRHDT, CDR2 FYEKMQ (reference sequence). The CDR3 sequence is 15 residues long. The DNA of the CDR3 is TGTGCCAGCAGCTTAGCTAGAGGAAGCACAGATACGCAGTATTTT. Its translation is CASSLARGSTDTQYF.

The genes are TRBV30 and TRBJ2-7, with 7 bases identical to TRBD1. The V and J ends lost 4 bases and 2 bases, in that order; junction bases with no gene match: 5. Germline CDR1 reads GTSNPN; CDR2 reads SVGIG (reference sequence). The CDR3 runs 13 residues. The CDR3 bases are TGTGCCTGGACGGACAGGTTCCCCTACGAGCAGTACTTC. This sequence encodes CAWTDRFPYEQYF.

CDR3 DNA: TGTGCCAGCACACTACCACGGGGGAATCGTGGAGACATTCAGTACTTC. This sequence encodes CASTLPRGNRGDIQYF. The chain is built from TRBV5-8 and TRBJ2-4; TRBD2 is a possible D gene (6 bases). The CDR3 totals 16 residues. V was clipped by 6 bases and J by 8 bases, with 24 bases between them. CDR1 is SGHTS and CDR2 is YDEGEE in the germline V gene. The full variable domain, its missing parts supplied by reference TRBV5-8 and TRBJ2-4, is EAGVTQSPTHLIKTRGQQATLRCSPISGHTSVYWYQQALGLGLQFLLWYDEGEERNRGNFPPRFSGRQFPNYSSELNVNALELEDSALYLCASTLPRGNRGDIQYFGAGTRLSVL.

The J gene is TRBJ2-7, the V gene TRBV5-1; possibly TRBD2 for D (6 bases). CDR3 length equals 14 residues. Looked up from germline, CDR1 is SGHRS and CDR2 is YFSETQ. Trimming removed 1 base from V and 2 bases from J, with 10 bases in between. CDR3 nucleotide sequence: TGCGCCAGCAGCTTGTTCGCGGGGACCTACGAGCAGTACTTC. Its protein product is CASSLFAGTYEQYF.

The chain carries TRBV30 and TRBJ2-5; D is unclear. The CDR3 totals 14 residues. Trimming took off 1 base at V and 5 bases at J, with 14 bases between the two ends. CDR1 GTSNPN and CDR2 SVGIG come from the germline V gene (reference sequence). The CDR3 protein is CAWSEDRRRETQYF. The CDR3 DNA is TGTGCCTGGAGTGAGGACCGCAGAAGGGAGACCCAGTACTTC.

This clone was observed a single time. The gene calls are TRBV4-2 and TRBJ2-5, with TRBD1 matching 11 bases. This CDR3 contains 15 residues. Germline CDR1 is LGHNA and CDR2 is YNFKEQ. The J segment lost 5 bases and the V segment lost 4 bases, leaving 6 bases of the junction unmatched. The CDR3 bases are TGTGCCAGCAGCCCGTCGCGGGACAGGGGGGAGACCCAGTACTTC. It codes for CASSPSRDRGETQYF.

The chain employs TRBV28 and TRBJ2-7; weak D call: TRBD1 (5 bases). Trimming shortened V by 10 bases and J by 0 bases, and 13 bases separated the two germline ends. CDR1 and CDR2 from the germline V gene are MDHEN and SYDVKM. This CDR3 comprises 13 residues. CDR3 amino acids: CATLPTASYEQYF. CDR3 bases: TGTGCCACCCTGCCGACAGCCTCCTACGAGCAGTACTTC.